The TCR beta chain under discussion was sequenced for a study of blood T cell repertoires in COVID-19. For the study at large: The study drew acute and convalescent COVID-19 samples from the United States, Italy and Spain.

In germline, CDR1 is MNHNY, CDR2 SVGAGI (reference sequence). The CDR3 is 17 amino acids. V gave up 5 bases and J gave up 7 bases; unmatched junction bases: 15. In the original workflow: Amplification with reference gene primers provided the estimates of nucleated cell counts. Only in-frame clones appear in the TCRdb table, and some are missing; sequencing was by immunoSEQ multiplex PCR. The V and J calls and clone size are taken from that table; D and trimming were inferred from the DNA. Of under 140,000 clones listed, approximately 79% are singletons. Sequences were obtained from peripheral blood. The clonotype comes from a woman aged 80 or older with active or convalescent COVID-19. This rearrangement joins TRBV6-6 to TRBJ2-1; 9 positions match TRBD2. The CDR3 DNA reads as TGTGCCAGCAGTCGGGGATCGGGTCTAGCGGGAAGGAATGAGCAGTTCTTC. Its protein is CASSRGSGLAGRNEQFF.